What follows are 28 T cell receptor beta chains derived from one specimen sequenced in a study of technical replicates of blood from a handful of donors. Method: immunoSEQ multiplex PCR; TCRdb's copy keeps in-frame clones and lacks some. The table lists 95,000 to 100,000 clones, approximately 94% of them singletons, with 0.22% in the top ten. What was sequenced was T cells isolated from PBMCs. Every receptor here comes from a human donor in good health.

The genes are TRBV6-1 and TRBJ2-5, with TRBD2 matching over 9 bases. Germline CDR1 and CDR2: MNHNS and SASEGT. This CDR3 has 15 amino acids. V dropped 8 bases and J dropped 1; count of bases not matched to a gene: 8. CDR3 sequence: CASCPGLATQETQYF. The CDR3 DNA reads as TGTGCCAGCTGCCCCGGACTAGCGACCCAAGAGACCCAGTACTTC.

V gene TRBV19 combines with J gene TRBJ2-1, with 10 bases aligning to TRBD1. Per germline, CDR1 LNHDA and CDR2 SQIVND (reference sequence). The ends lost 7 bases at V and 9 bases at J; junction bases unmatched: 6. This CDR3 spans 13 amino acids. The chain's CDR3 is CASKGQGRGEQFF. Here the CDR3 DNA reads TGTGCCAGTAAGGGACAGGGGAGGGGTGAGCAGTTCTTC.

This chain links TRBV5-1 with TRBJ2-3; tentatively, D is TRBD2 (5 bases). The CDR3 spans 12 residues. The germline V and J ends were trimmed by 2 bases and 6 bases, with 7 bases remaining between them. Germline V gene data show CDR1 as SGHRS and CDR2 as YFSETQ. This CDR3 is CASSFGEDTQYF. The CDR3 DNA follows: TGCGCCAGCAGCTTTGGGGAGGATACGCAGTATTTT.

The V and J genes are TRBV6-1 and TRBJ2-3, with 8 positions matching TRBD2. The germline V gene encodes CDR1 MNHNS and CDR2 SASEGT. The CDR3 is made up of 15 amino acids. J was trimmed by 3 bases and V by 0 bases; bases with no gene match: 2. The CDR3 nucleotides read TGTGCCAGCAGTGAAGCAGGCGGGGGGACAGATACGCAGTATTTT. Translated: CASSEAGGGTDTQYF.

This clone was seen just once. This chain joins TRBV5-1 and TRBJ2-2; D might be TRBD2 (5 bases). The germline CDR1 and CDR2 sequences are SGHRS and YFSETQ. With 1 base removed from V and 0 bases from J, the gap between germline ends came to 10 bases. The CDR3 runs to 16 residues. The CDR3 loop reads CASSLLAGPNTGELFF. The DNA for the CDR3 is TGCGCCAGCAGCTTGTTGGCGGGCCCGAACACCGGGGAGCTGTTTTTT.

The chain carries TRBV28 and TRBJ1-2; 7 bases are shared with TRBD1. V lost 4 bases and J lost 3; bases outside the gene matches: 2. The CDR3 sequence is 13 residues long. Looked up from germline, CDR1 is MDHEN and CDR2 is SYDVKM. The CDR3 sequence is CASSSGQDYGYTF. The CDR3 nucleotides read TGTGCCAGCAGTTCCGGACAGGACTATGGCTACACCTTC.

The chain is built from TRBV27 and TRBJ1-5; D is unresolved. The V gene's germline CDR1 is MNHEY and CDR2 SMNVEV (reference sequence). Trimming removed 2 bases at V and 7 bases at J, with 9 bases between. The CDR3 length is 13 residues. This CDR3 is CASSLQVEQPQHF. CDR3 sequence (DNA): TGTGCCAGCAGTTTACAGGTGGAACAGCCCCAGCATTTT.

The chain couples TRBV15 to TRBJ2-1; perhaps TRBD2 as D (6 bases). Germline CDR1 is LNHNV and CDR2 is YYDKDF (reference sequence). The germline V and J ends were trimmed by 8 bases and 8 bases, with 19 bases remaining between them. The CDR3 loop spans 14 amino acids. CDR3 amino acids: CATLHGTSGDEQFF. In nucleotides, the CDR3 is TGTGCCACCTTACACGGGACTTCGGGCGATGAGCAGTTCTTC.

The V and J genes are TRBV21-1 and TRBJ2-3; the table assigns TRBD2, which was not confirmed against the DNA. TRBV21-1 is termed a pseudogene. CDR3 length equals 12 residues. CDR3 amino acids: CASSIFTDTQYF. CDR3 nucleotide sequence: TGTGCCAGCAGCATCTTTACAGATACGCAGTATTTT.

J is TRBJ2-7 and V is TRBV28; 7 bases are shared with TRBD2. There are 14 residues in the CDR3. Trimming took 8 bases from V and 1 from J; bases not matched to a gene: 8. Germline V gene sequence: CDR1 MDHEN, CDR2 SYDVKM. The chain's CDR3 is CASVTAGTSYEQYF. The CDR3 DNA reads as TGTGCCAGCGTTACAGCGGGAACGTCCTACGAGCAGTACTTC.

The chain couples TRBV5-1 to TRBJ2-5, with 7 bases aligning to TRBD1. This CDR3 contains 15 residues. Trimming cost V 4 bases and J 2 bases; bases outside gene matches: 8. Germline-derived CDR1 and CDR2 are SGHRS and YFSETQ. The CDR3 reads CASSPTGQQQETQYF. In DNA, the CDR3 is TGCGCCAGCAGCCCTACGGGACAGCAACAAGAGACCCAGTACTTC.

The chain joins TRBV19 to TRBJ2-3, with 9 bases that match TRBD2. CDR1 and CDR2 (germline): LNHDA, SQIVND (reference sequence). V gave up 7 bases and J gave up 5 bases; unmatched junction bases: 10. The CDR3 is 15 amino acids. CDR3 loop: CASNLLAGAGDTQYF. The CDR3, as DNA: TGTGCCAGTAATCTCTTAGCGGGAGCAGGAGATACGCAGTATTTT.

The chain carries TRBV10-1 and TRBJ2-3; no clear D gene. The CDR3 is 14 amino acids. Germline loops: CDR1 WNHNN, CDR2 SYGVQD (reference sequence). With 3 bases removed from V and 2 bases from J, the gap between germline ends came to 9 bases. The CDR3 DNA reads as TGCGCCAGCAGTGATACTAAACACACAGATACGCAGTATTTT. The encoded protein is CASSDTKHTDTQYF.

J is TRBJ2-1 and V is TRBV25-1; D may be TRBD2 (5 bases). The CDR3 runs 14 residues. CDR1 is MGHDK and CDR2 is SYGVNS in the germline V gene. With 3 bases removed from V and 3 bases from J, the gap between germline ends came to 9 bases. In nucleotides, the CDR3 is TGTGCCAGCAGTGACCGGGGTTACTACAATGAGCAGTTCTTC. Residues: CASSDRGYYNEQFF.

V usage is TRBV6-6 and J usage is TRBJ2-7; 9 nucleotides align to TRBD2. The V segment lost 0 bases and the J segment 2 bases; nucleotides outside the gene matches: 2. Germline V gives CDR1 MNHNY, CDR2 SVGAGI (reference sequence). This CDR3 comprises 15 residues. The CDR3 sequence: CASSYSQRGAYEQYF. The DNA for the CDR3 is TGTGCCAGCAGTTACTCTCAGCGGGGGGCCTACGAGCAGTACTTC.

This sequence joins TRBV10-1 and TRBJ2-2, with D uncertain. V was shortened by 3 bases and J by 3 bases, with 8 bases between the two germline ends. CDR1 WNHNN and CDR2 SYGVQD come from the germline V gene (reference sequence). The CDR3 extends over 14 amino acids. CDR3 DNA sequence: TGCGCCAGCAGTGACCCTCGGTACACCGGGGAGCTGTTTTTT. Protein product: CASSDPRYTGELFF.

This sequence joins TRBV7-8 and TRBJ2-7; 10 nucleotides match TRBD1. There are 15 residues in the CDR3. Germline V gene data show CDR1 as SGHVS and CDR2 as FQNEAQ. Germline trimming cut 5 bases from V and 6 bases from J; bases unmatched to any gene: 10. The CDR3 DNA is TGTGCCAGCAGCCACCCCCGGGACAGGGGATCCGAGCAGTACTTC. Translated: CASSHPRDRGSEQYF.

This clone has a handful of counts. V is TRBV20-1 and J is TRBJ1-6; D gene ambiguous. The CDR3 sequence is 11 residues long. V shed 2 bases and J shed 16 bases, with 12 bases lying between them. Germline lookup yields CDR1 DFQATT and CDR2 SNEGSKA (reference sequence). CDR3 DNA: TGCAGTGCTAGAAATTCGGACTCTCTCCACTTT. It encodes CSARNSDSLHF.

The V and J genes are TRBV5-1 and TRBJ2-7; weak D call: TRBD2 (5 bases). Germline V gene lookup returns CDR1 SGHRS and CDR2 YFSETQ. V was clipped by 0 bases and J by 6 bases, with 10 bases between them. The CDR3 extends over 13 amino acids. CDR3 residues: CASSLASAVEQYF. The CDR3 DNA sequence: TGCGCCAGCAGCTTGGCCTCAGCGGTCGAGCAGTACTTC.

CDR3 sequence (DNA): TGTGCCAGCTCATCCCTCAGGGGTGGCAATCAGCCCCAGCATTTT. Protein product: CASSSLRGGNQPQHF. The rearrangement uses TRBV18 and TRBJ1-5, with D tentatively TRBD1 (6 bases). The germline V gene has CDR1 KGHSH and CDR2 LQKENI. This CDR3 region has 15 residues. The V end lost 5 bases, the J end lost 2 bases, and 13 bases lay between the germline ends. Variable domain in full (rest from reference TRBV18 and TRBJ1-5): NAGVMQNPRHLVRRRGQEARLRCSPMKGHSHVYWYRQLPEEGLKFMVYLQKENIIDESGMPKERFSAEFPKEGPSILRIQQVVRGDSAAYFCASSSLRGGNQPQHFGDGTRLSIL.

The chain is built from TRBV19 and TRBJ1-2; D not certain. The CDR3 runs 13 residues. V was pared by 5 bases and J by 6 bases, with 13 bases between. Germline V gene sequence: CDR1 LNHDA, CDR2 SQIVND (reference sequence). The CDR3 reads CASSQALLDGYTF. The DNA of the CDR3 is TGTGCCAGTAGTCAGGCCCTTCTGGATGGCTACACCTTC.

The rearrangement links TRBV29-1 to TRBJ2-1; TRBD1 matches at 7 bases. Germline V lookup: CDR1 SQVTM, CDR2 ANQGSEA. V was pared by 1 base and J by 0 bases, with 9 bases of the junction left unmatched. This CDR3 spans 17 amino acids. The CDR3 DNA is TGCAGCGTTGAAGCAGGGACAGCCCGTTTCTCCTACAATGAGCAGTTCTTC. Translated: CSVEAGTARFSYNEQFF.

As DNA, the CDR3 is TGTGCCATCAGAAGGGACAGCTCCTACAATGAGCAGTTCTTC. This gives the protein CAIRRDSSYNEQFF. The chain carries TRBV10-3 and TRBJ2-1; 7 bases agree with TRBD1. V was clipped by 6 bases and J by 0 bases; unmatched bases: 2. There are 14 residues in the CDR3. From germline, CDR1 is ENHRY and CDR2 SYGVKD.

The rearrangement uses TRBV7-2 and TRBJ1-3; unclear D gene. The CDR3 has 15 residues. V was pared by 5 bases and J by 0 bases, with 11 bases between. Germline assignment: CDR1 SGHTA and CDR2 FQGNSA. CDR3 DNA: TGTGCCAGCAGCCCTCATCCGCGCTCTGGAAACACCATATATTTT. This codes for CASSPHPRSGNTIYF.

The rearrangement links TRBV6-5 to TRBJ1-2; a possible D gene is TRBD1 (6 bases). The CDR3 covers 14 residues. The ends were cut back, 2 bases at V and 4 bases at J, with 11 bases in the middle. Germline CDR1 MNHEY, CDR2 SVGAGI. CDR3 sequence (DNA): TGTGCCAGCAGTTACGGGGGCGCGGGCTATGGCTACACCTTC. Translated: CASSYGGAGYGYTF.

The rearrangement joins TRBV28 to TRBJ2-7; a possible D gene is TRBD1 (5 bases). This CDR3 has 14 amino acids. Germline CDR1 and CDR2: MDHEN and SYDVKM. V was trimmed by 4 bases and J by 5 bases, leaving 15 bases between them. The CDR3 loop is CASSSRQTLDEQYF. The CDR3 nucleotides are TGTGCCAGCAGTTCGCGACAGACTCTCGACGAGCAGTACTTC.

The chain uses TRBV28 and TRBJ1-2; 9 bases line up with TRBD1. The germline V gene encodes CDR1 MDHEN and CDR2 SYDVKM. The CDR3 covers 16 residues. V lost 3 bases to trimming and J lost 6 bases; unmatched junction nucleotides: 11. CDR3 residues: CASSFGTYRGPHGYTF. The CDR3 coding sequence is TGTGCCAGCAGTTTCGGAACTTACAGGGGGCCCCATGGCTACACCTTC.

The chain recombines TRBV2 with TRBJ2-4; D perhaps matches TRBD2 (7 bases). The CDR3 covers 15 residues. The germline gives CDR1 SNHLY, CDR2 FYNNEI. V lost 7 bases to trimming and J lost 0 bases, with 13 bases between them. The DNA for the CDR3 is TGTGCCAGCACCATGGGGGGGCTAGCCAAAAACATTCAGTACTTC. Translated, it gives CASTMGGLAKNIQYF.